The T cell receptor beta chain described here comes from a study of beta chain features in type 1 diabetes. Study-level background: All samples combined gave 95 million to 130 million sorted cells for examination.

On this clone: Its target is unknown.

V trimming: 5 bases; J trimming: 3 bases; junction bases outside the gene matches: 12. Germline CDR1 reads LNHDA; CDR2 reads SQIVND (reference sequence). This CDR3 is 17 amino acids long. Roughly 110 mL of blood, on average, came from one heparinised draw per donor. The authors obtained over 98% purity in all sorted populations. Broader study findings: There was a moderate but significant shortening of TCRB CDR3s in all four CD4+ subsets of Type 1 diabetes patients.

The investigators reverse transcribed all of the isolated RNA, so they sequenced expressed TCRB transcripts. TCRdb keeps only in-frame clones here, not all; method: immunoSEQ multiplex PCR. The sample shows roughly 240,000 clones, less than 30% of them seen only once. The sample taken for sequencing was naive CD4+ T cells from blood. The sequence came from a woman aged 25 to 45 with type 1 diabetes. The chain combines TRBV19 with TRBJ2-7; 11 positions agree with TRBD2. In nucleotides, the CDR3 is TGTGCCAGTAGTTTGGGCTCCCCTACTAGCGGGAGCTACGAGCAGTACTTC. Amino acid sequence: CASSLGSPTSGSYEQYF.